This T cell receptor (beta chain) was retrieved from a study of cytomegalovirus exposure and HLA in healthy donors. Study-level background: As an earlier analysis found, about 179 million T cells yielded about 120 million unique TCR beta sequences. General study points: Despite most TCR sequences being rare, some public TCRs occurred in many donors.

As to this clone: Its specificity is not known.

Both 60 Vbeta primers and 13 Jbeta primers went into the PCR. Only in-frame clones appear in the TCRdb table, and some are missing; sequencing was by immunoSEQ multiplex PCR. In the table there are 95,000 to 130,000 clones, 79% of which are singletons. The germline V gene encodes CDR1 SGHNT and CDR2 YYREEE (reference sequence). The CDR3 covers 16 residues. With 5 bases clipped from V and 5 bases from J, the junction kept 6 bases outside the gene matches. Sample: PBMCs. This rearrangement joins TRBV5-4 to TRBJ2-3; 15 bases are a match to TRBD2. This receptor was identified in a man aged 25 to 40 in good health and CMV-seropositive. The DNA for the CDR3 is TGTGCCAGCAGTTGGACTAGCGGGGGGGCTTTAGATACGCAGTATTTT. Protein product: CASSWTSGGALDTQYF.